This T cell receptor beta chain was recovered during a study of blood T cell repertoires in COVID-19. Background on the study: T cells, B-cell-depleted T cells, or PBMCs provided the cDNA or gDNA that served as material.

Authors' analysis steps: Nucleated cell number was recorded as an estimate derived from reference gene primer amplification. Measured with immunoSEQ multiplex PCR; TCRdb has only the in-frame clones, and not every one. The D gene and trimming were derived from the DNA, and the V and J assignments and clone size from that table. This table has 200,000 to 300,000 clones, about 90% appearing once. Per the germline V gene, CDR1 is SGDLS and CDR2 is YYNGEE. The CDR3 has 19 residues. V was clipped by 0 bases and J by 5 bases; unmatched bases: 13. This TCR was recovered from a man between 18 and 35 years old with active or convalescent COVID-19. The chain couples TRBV9 to TRBJ1-6; 8 nucleotides align to TRBD1. The sample taken for sequencing was peripheral blood. This CDR3 reads CASSVGGQGHSFNNSPLHF. The DNA for the CDR3 is TGTGCCAGCAGCGTAGGAGGACAGGGCCACTCCTTTAATAATTCACCCCTCCACTTT.